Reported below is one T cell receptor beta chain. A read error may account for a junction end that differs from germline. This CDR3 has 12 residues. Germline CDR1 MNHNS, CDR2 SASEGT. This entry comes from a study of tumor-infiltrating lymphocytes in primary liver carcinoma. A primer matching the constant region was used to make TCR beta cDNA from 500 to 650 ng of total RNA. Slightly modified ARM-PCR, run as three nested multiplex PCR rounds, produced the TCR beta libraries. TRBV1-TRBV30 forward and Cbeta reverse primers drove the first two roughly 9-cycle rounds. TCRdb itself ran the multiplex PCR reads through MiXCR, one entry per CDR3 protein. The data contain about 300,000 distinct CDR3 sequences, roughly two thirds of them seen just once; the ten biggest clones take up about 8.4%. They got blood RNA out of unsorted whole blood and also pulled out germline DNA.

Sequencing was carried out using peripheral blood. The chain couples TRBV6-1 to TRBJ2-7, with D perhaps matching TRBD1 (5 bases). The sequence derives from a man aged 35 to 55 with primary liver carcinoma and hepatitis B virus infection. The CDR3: CTSSRGVYGQYF. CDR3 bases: TGTACCAGCAGTAGGGGTGTCTACGGGCAGTACTTC.